This T cell receptor (beta chain) was sequenced during a study of response to subunit inactivated influenza vaccine. Study-level points and caveats: Each seasonal influenza vaccination, the authors suggested, recruits few new T cells.

In TCRdb, the RT-PCR reads were re-called with MiXCR into one record per CDR3 protein. This table holds some 520,000 distinct CDR3 sequences, about 15% found once. Germline CDR1 DFQATT, CDR2 SNEGSKA (reference sequence). The CDR3 totals 13 residues. The V segment lost 7 bases and the J segment 1 base; nucleotides outside the gene matches: 4. This clonotype was seen a few times. Its matching antigen is unknown. This sequence originates from a man aged 45-69 years who received an inactivated influenza vaccine. The chain is built from TRBV20-1 and TRBJ1-5, with TRBD1 matching 7 bases. Sequencing was performed on CD4+ T cells sorted from PBMCs, taken 23 months after vaccination. Here the CDR3 DNA reads TGCAGTGTCACCAGGGGGAGCAATCAGCCCCAGCATTTT. As protein: CSVTRGSNQPQHF.